The 22 T cell receptor beta chains reported below all come from one sample, sequenced in a study of cytomegalovirus exposure and HLA in healthy donors. The PCR ran on 60 Vbeta and 13 Jbeta primers. Sequencing was performed with immunoSEQ multiplex PCR; in TCRdb, only in-frame clones are kept and a portion is missing. The repertoire holds some 190,000 clones, with over 80% as singletons. The sample comprised PBMCs. These receptors were collected from a boy under 10 years old in good health and CMV-seronegative.

This sequence joins TRBV5-4 and TRBJ2-1; 8 nucleotides match TRBD2. The length of the CDR3 is 15 residues. The germline V gene has CDR1 SGHNT and CDR2 YYREEE (reference sequence). The trim removed 4 bases at V and 8 bases at J, leaving 11 bases unmatched. DNA of the CDR3: TGTGCCAGCAGCGTGGACAGCGCGCGGGGGGATGAGCAGTTCTTC. Protein sequence: CASSVDSARGDEQFF.

This chain joins TRBV5-4 and TRBJ2-5; the match to TRBD2 covers 13 bases. This CDR3 has 16 amino acids. Germline V gives CDR1 SGHNT, CDR2 YYREEE (reference sequence). The V and J ends lost 4 bases and 4 bases, in that order; junction bases with no gene match: 7. The chain's CDR3 is CASSTRLAGGGETQYF. In nucleotides, the CDR3 is TGTGCCAGCAGCACGCGACTAGCGGGAGGAGGAGAGACCCAGTACTTC.

V gene TRBV19 combines with J gene TRBJ1-3; TRBD1 matches 7 bases. CDR1 and CDR2 from the germline V gene are LNHDA and SQIVND (reference sequence). Unmatched junction bases numbered 6, after V lost 6 bases and J lost 1 base. CDR3 length: 15 residues. The CDR3 DNA is TGTGCCAGTAGCCAACAGGGGCAATCTGGAAACACCATATATTTT. Translated: CASSQQGQSGNTIYF.

The V and J genes are TRBV9 and TRBJ2-3, with 16 positions matching TRBD2. Germline-derived CDR1 and CDR2 are SGDLS and YYNGEE. V shed 0 bases, J shed 5 bases, and the junction held 6 bases outside the gene matches. The CDR3 spans 18 residues. The CDR3 loop is CASSVEGLAGGPGDTQYF. In nucleotides, the CDR3 is TGTGCCAGCAGCGTAGAGGGACTAGCGGGAGGGCCGGGAGATACGCAGTATTTT.

The sample holds one count of this clone. Here the CDR3 DNA reads TGTGCCAGCACCAGAACTAGCGGCAACACCGGGGAGCTGTTTTTT. Translated: CASTRTSGNTGELFF. The chain uses TRBV11-2 and TRBJ2-2; 8 bases fit TRBD2. The CDR3 sequence is 15 residues long. CDR1 SGHAT and CDR2 FQNNGV come from the germline V gene. The ends lost 7 bases at V and 2 bases at J; junction bases unmatched: 6.

V usage is TRBV14 and J usage is TRBJ2-7; D possibly corresponds to TRBD2 (6 bases). Trimming pared 4 bases from V and 0 bases from J, leaving 13 bases between. The CDR3 runs 15 residues. From germline, CDR1 is SGHDN and CDR2 FVKESK. The CDR3 region has the DNA TGTGCCAGCAGCCGCGTCGGCGGGATCTCCTACGAGCAGTACTTC. Translated: CASSRVGGISYEQYF. The full variable domain, rest sourced from reference TRBV14 and TRBJ2-7, is EAGVTQFPSHSVIEKGQTVTLRCDPISGHDNLYWYRRVMGKEIKFLLHFVKESKQDESGMPNNRFLAERTGGTYSTLKVQPAELEDSGVYFCASSRVGGISYEQYFGPGTRLTVT.

This rearrangement joins TRBV11-2 to TRBJ2-2, with D maybe TRBD1 (5 bases). The CDR3 length is 15 residues. The germline gives CDR1 SGHAT, CDR2 FQNNGV. Deletions cut 5 bases from V and 2 bases from J, with 12 bases between. The CDR3 sequence: CASSLSTVNTGELFF. CDR3 nucleotides: TGTGCCAGCAGCCTATCGACAGTCAACACCGGGGAGCTGTTTTTT.

The chain carries TRBV14 and TRBJ2-5; tentatively, D is TRBD2 (6 bases). The J call may not be correct, given that the DNA end is closer to TRBJ2-7. Germline CDR1 and CDR2: SGHDN and FVKESK. CDR3 length equals 23 residues. DNA of the CDR3: TGTGCCAGCAGCCAAGAGAATGAACCGCGGAGAAGGCCCCAGGACTACCCCCTCTACGAGCAGTACTTC. It is translated as CASSQENEPRRRPQDYPLYEQYF.

The chain is built from TRBV28 and TRBJ1-2; tentative D call: TRBD1 (6 bases). Germline V gives CDR1 MDHEN, CDR2 SYDVKM. The CDR3 sequence is 13 residues long. V lost 5 bases, J lost 8 bases, and 15 bases lay in between. The CDR3 bases are TGTGCCAGCAGTCCCAATATTAGGGGGGGCTACACCTTC. Protein sequence: CASSPNIRGGYTF.

This CDR3 is CASSEQGSTEAFF. CDR3 DNA: TGTGCCAGCAGTGAGCAGGGAAGCACTGAAGCTTTCTTT. The chain combines TRBV6-1 with TRBJ1-1; a weak D match, TRBD1 (5 bases). V gave up 3 bases and J gave up 4 bases, with 9 bases separating them. CDR3 length: 13 residues. Germline V CDR1 and CDR2: MNHNS, SASEGT.

There are a few counts of this clone. V usage is TRBV6-6 and J usage is TRBJ1-2; 7 bases are shared with TRBD1. Per germline, CDR1 MNHNY and CDR2 SVGAGI (reference sequence). The CDR3 covers 14 residues. Trimming took 5 bases from V and 4 from J; bases not matched to a gene: 7. The CDR3 DNA follows: TGTGCCAGCAGTGGACCCGGGACAGCCTATGGCTACACCTTC. This codes for CASSGPGTAYGYTF.

The chain carries TRBV30 and TRBJ1-1; possible D gene TRBD1, 5 bases. V lost 0 bases and J lost 5, with 10 bases in between. This CDR3 contains 13 residues. The germline CDR1 and CDR2 sequences are GTSNPN and SVGIG (reference sequence). CDR3 region: CAWSVRRGTEAFF. The CDR3 bases are TGTGCCTGGAGTGTACGTAGGGGTACTGAAGCTTTCTTT.

This chain uses TRBV30 with TRBJ1-1; 7 bases are shared with TRBD1. Germline CDR1 reads GTSNPN; CDR2 reads SVGIG (reference sequence). Trimming cost V 5 bases and J 1 base; bases outside gene matches: 4. CDR3 size: 13 residues. The CDR3 bases are TGTGCCTGGTACAGGGGCGCGAACACTGAAGCTTTCTTT. Translation: CAWYRGANTEAFF.

V usage is TRBV18 and J usage is TRBJ2-7, with 11 bases aligning to TRBD2. This CDR3 contains 15 residues. The germline V gene encodes CDR1 KGHSH and CDR2 LQKENI. Trimming took 4 bases from V and 1 from J; bases not matched to a gene: 3. CDR3 bases: TGTGCCAGCTCACTAGGGACTAGCGGTTCCTACGAGCAGTACTTC. Encoded protein: CASSLGTSGSYEQYF. Using reference TRBV18 and TRBJ2-7 for the parts outside the CDR3, the full variable domain is NAGVMQNPRHLVRRRGQEARLRCSPMKGHSHVYWYRQLPEEGLKFMVYLQKENIIDESGMPKERFSAEFPKEGPSILRIQQVVRGDSAAYFCASSLGTSGSYEQYFGPGTRLTVT.

This chain joins TRBV5-6 and TRBJ1-5; possibly TRBD1 for D (6 bases). Between the trimmed V and J ends, which lost 0 bases and 2 bases, there was a span of 12 bases. CDR3 length equals 16 residues. In germline, CDR1 is SGHDT, CDR2 YYEEEE. CDR3 in DNA: TGTGCCAGCAGCTTGGACGGCAGGGGAGGCAATCAGCCCCAGCATTTT. Protein sequence: CASSLDGRGGNQPQHF. Supplemented by reference TRBV5-6 and TRBJ1-5, the full variable domain reads DAGVTQSPTHLIKTRGQQVTLRCSPKSGHDTVSWYQQALGQGPQFIFQYYEEEERQRGNFPDRFSGHQFPNYSSELNVNALLLGDSALYLCASSLDGRGGNQPQHFGDGTRLSIL.

Only one count was recorded for this clone. The gene calls are TRBV14 and TRBJ2-1; 7 bases map to TRBD2. The CDR3 spans 13 residues. CDR1 is SGHDN and CDR2 is FVKESK in the germline V gene. V gave up 3 bases and J gave up 6 bases; unmatched junction bases: 2. CDR3 amino acids: CASSHGTINEQFF. The CDR3, as DNA: TGTGCCAGCAGCCACGGGACTATCAATGAGCAGTTCTTC.

The V call is TRBV19, the J call TRBJ2-6; the D is unclear. The CDR3 sequence is 13 residues long. V lost 7 bases to trimming and J lost 0 bases, with 4 bases between them. CDR1 and CDR2 from the germline V gene are LNHDA and SQIVND (reference sequence). Here the CDR3 reads CASMYSGANVLTF. CDR3 DNA: TGTGCCAGTATGTACTCTGGGGCCAACGTCCTGACTTTC.

The chain couples TRBV28 to TRBJ2-7; 8 bases agree with TRBD1. V shed 3 bases, J shed 4 bases, and the junction held 2 bases outside the gene matches. The CDR3 extends over 13 amino acids. CDR1 and CDR2 (germline): MDHEN, SYDVKM. The CDR3 reads CASSLDRDYEQYF. CDR3 DNA: TGTGCCAGCAGTTTGGACAGGGATTACGAGCAGTACTTC.

The chain combines TRBV6-6 with TRBJ2-1; 13 bases match TRBD2. CDR3 size: 15 residues. Trimming at V came to 0 bases and at J to 9 bases, leaving 2 bases not matched to a gene. Germline V lookup: CDR1 MNHNY, CDR2 SVGAGI (reference sequence). CDR3 loop: CASSYSLAGGLEQFF. The DNA of the CDR3 is TGTGCCAGCAGTTACTCACTAGCGGGAGGGCTTGAGCAGTTCTTC.

This clone was detected only a few times. The CDR3 loop is CASSSNGHGKETQYF. CDR3 nucleotides: TGTGCCAGCTCATCGAACGGTCACGGTAAAGAGACCCAGTACTTC. The chain employs TRBV6-5 and TRBJ2-5; the D is unclear. V was pared by 8 bases and J by 3 bases, with 19 bases between. From germline, CDR1 is MNHEY and CDR2 SVGAGI. The CDR3 length is 15 residues.

The chain recombines TRBV14 with TRBJ1-3; no reliable D call. Between the trimmed V and J ends, which lost 1 base and 5 bases, there was a span of 3 bases. This CDR3 has 12 residues. Germline assignment: CDR1 SGHDN and CDR2 FVKESK. The CDR3 loop is CASSQARNTIYF. DNA of the CDR3: TGTGCCAGCAGCCAAGCTAGAAACACCATATATTTT.

The chain links TRBV5-1 to TRBJ2-5; TRBD1 agrees at 8 bases. The CDR3 loop spans 14 amino acids. V dropped 1 base and J dropped 5; count of bases not matched to a gene: 4. Germline V gives CDR1 SGHRS, CDR2 YFSETQ. CDR3 nucleotide sequence: TGCGCCAGCAGCTTGACAGGGGGTGGGGAGACCCAGTACTTC. Translation gives CASSLTGGGETQYF. Based on the CDR3 plus reference TRBV5-1 and TRBJ2-5, the full variable domain is KAGVTQTPRYLIKTRGQQVTLSCSPISGHRSVSWYQQTPGQGLQFLFEYFSETQRNKGNFPGRFSGRQFSNSRSEMNVSTLELGDSALYLCASSLTGGGETQYFGPGTRLLVL.